What follows are 5 T cell receptor beta chains derived from one specimen sequenced in a study of T-cell reconstitution after alpha-beta-depleted transplantation in children. Molecular barcoding with unique molecular identifiers was used for the TCRbeta library. TCRdb redid the calling of the PCR reads with MiXCR, one entry per CDR3 protein. This repertoire shows approximately 250,000 distinct CDR3 sequences, approximately 9.9% found once; its top ten account for approximately 5%. The sequencing here drew on PBMCs from the stem cell graft donor, taken from the stem cell graft. The receptors come from a human donor who donated a stem cell graft to a child with SCID.

This clonotype was seen many times. V usage is TRBV20-1 and J usage is TRBJ1-2, with a possible D match to TRBD1 (5 bases). The CDR3 loop spans 11 amino acids. Between the trimmed V and J ends, which lost 6 bases and 7 bases, there was a span of 12 bases. Germline lookup yields CDR1 DFQATT and CDR2 SNEGSKA (reference sequence). CDR3 sequence reads: CSADQGFGYTF. CDR3 in DNA: TGCAGTGCCGATCAGGGTTTTGGCTACACCTTC.

This clonotype was counted at least ten times. The rearrangement links TRBV7-2 to TRBJ2-6; no firm D call. The CDR3 is made up of 17 amino acids. The V gene's germline CDR1 is SGHTA and CDR2 FQGNSA. Trimming took 5 bases from V and 0 from J, leaving 14 bases between them. The CDR3, as DNA: TGTGCCAGCAGCCTCTCCGGTTCTTTCTCTGGGGCCAACGTCCTGACTTTC. Encoded protein: CASSLSGSFSGANVLTF.

This clonotype has ten or more counts. The V and J genes are TRBV20-1 and TRBJ2-5; D remains unclear. Germline assignment: CDR1 DFQATT and CDR2 SNEGSKA (reference sequence). The length of the CDR3 is 11 residues. The CDR3: CSPGPEETQYF. The CDR3 DNA reads TGCAGCCCCGGGCCCGAAGAGACCCAGTACTTC.

This clonotype was seen many times. CDR3 DNA: TGTGCCAGCAGCAGAACAGGGGTTGGTTTTGAAAAACTGTTTTTT. This translates into CASSRTGVGFEKLFF. The chain couples TRBV5-5 to TRBJ1-4; 7 bases fit TRBD1. J gave up 7 bases and V 4 bases, and 10 bases lay outside the gene matches. Germline-derived CDR1 and CDR2 are SGHKS and YYEKEE (reference sequence). The CDR3 is made up of 15 amino acids.

This clonotype was picked up many times. The rearrangement uses TRBV7-2 and TRBJ1-1, with a possible D match to TRBD1 (5 bases). Trimming left V 1 base short and J 3 bases short, with 12 bases between. The CDR3 has 15 amino acids. The germline gives CDR1 SGHTA, CDR2 FQGNSA. CDR3 amino acids: CASSLGGAGYTEAFF. In nucleotides, the CDR3 is TGTGCCAGCAGCTTAGGCGGCGCAGGGTACACTGAAGCTTTCTTT.